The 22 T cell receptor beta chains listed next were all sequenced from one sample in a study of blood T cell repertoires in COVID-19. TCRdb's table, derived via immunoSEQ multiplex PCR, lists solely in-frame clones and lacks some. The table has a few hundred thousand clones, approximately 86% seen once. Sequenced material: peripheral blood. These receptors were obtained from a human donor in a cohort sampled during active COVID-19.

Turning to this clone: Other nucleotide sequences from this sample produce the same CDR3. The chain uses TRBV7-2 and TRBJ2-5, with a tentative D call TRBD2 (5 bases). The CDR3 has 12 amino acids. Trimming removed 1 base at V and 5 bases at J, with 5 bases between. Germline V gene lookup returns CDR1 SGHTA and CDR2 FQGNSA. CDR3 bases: TGTGCCAGCAGCTTAGGGAGGGAGACCCAGTACTTC. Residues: CASSLGRETQYF. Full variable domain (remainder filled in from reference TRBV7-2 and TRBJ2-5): GAGVSQSPSNKVTEKGKDVELRCDPISGHTALYWYRQSLGQGLEFLIYFQGNSAPDKSGLPSDRFSAERTGGSVSTLTIQRTQQEDSAVYLCASSLGRETQYFGPGTRLLVL.

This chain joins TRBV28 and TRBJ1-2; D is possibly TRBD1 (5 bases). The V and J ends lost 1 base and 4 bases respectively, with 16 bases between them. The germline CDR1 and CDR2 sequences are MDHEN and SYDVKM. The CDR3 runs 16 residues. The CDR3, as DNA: TGTGCCAGCAGTTTATCTGGGGAGGGGCGATCCTATGGCTACACCTTC. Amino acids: CASSLSGEGRSYGYTF.

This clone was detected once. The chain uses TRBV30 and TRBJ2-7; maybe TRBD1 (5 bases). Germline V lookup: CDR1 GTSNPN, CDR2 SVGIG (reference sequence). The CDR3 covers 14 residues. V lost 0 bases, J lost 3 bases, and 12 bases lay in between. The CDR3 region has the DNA TGTGCCTGGAGTGTAGGTGGACATATCTACGAGCAGTACTTC. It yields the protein CAWSVGGHIYEQYF.

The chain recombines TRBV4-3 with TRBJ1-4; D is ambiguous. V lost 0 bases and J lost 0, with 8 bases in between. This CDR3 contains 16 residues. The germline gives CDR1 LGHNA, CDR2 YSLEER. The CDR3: CASSQDSDTTNEKLFF. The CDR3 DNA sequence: TGCGCCAGCAGCCAAGATAGTGATACAACTAATGAAAAACTGTTTTTT.

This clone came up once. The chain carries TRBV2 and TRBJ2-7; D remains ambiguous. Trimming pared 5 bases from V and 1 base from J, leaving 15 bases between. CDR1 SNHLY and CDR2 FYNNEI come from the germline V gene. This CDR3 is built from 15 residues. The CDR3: CASSITEIASYEQYF. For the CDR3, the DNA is TGTGCCAGCAGTATTACGGAGATCGCTTCCTACGAGCAGTACTTC. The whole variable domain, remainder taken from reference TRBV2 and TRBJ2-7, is EPEVTQTPSHQVTQMGQEVILRCVPISNHLYFYWYRQILGQKVEFLVSFYNNEISEKSEIFDDQFSVERPDGSNFTLKIRSTKLEDSAMYFCASSITEIASYEQYFGPGTRLTVT.

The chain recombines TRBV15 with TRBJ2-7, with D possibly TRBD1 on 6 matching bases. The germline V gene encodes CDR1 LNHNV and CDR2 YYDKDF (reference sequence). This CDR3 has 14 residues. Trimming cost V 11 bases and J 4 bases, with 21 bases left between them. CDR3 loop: CAPKSRTEPYEQYF. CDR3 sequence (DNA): TGTGCCCCCAAAAGCCGGACAGAACCTTACGAGCAGTACTTC.

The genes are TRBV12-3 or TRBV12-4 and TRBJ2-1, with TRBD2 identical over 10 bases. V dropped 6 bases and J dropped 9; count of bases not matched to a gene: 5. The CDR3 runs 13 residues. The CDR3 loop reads CASSRGLAFEQFF. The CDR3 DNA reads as TGTGCCAGCAGCAGGGGACTAGCGTTTGAGCAGTTCTTC.

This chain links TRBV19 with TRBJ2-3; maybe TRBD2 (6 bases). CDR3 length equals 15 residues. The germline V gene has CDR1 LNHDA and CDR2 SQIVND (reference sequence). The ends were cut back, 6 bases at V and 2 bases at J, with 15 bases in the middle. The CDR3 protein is CASSRRAQYTDTQYF. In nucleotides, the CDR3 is TGTGCCAGTAGCAGGAGGGCCCAATACACAGATACGCAGTATTTT.

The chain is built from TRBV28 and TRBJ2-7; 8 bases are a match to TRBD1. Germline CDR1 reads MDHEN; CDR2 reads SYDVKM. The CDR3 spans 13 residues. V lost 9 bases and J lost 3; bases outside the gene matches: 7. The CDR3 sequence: CASCEGQGYEQYF. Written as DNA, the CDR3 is TGTGCCAGTTGCGAAGGACAGGGCTACGAGCAGTACTTC.

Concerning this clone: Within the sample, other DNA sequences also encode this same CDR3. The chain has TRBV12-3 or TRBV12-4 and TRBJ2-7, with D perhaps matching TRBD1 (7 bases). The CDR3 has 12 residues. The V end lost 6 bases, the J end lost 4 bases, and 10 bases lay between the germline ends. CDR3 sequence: CASSPGGYEQYF. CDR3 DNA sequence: TGTGCCAGCAGCCCAGGGGGGTACGAGCAGTACTTC.

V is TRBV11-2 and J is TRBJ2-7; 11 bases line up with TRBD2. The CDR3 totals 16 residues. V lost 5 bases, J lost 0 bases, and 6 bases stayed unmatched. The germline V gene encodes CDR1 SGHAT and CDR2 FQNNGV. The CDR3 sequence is CASSPPGLAVSYEQYF. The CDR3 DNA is TGTGCCAGCAGCCCCCCGGGACTAGCGGTCTCCTACGAGCAGTACTTC.

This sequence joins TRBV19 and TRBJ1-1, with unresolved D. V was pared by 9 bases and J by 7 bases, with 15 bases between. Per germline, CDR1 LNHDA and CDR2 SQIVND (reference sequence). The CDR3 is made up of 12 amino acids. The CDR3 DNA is TGTGCCAGCAGCCCCCGGGTCGGTGAAGCTTTCTTT. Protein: CASSPRVGEAFF.

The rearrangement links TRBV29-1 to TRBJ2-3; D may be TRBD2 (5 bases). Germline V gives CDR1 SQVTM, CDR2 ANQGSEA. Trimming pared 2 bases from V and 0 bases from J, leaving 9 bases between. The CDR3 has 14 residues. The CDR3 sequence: CSVEIRGSTDTQYF. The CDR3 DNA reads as TGCAGCGTTGAAATTCGGGGAAGCACAGATACGCAGTATTTT.

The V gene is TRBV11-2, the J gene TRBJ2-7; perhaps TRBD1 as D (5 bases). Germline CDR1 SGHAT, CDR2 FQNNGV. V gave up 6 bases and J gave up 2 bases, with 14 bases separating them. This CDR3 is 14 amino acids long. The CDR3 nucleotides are TGTGCCAGCAGTCCAAGGGGATGGACCTACGAGCAGTACTTC. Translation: CASSPRGWTYEQYF.

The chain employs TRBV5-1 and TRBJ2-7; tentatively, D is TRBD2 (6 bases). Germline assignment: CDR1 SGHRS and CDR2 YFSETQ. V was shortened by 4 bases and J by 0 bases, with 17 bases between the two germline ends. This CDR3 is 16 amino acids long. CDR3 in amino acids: CASSPGIAALSYEQYF. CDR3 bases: TGCGCCAGCAGCCCTGGGATAGCGGCTCTCTCCTACGAGCAGTACTTC.

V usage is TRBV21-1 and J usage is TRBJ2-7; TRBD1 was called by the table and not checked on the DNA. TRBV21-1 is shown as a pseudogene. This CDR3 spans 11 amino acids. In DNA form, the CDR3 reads TGTGCCAGGAGGGGGCCCTACGAGCAGTACTTC. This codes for CARRGPYEQYF.

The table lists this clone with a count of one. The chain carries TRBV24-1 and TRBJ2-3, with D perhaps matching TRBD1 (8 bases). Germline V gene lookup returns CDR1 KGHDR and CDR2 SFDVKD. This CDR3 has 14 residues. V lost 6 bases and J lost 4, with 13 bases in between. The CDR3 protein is CATSTGGGPDTQYF. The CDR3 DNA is TGTGCCACCAGTACAGGGGGGGGGCCAGATACGCAGTATTTT.

The CDR3 here is CASSSTGSSYNEQFF. In DNA form, the CDR3 reads TGTGCCAGCAGCTCAACGGGGAGCTCCTACAATGAGCAGTTCTTC. The chain links TRBV7-3 to TRBJ2-1, with a weak D call TRBD2 (5 bases). With 4 bases removed from V and 0 bases from J, the gap between germline ends came to 10 bases. The germline gives CDR1 SGHTA, CDR2 FQGTGA. The CDR3 runs to 15 residues.

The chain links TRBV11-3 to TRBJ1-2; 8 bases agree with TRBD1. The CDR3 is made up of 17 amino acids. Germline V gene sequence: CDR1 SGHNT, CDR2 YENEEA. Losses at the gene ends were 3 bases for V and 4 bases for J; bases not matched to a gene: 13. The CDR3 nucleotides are TGTGCCAGCAGCTTCTTTCACACAGGGGGAAAGGGCTATGGCTACACCTTC. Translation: CASSFFHTGGKGYGYTF.

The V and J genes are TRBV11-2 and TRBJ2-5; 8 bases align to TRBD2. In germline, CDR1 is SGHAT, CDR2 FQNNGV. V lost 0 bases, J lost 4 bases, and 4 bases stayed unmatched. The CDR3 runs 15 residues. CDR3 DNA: TGTGCCAGCAGCTTAGATGCGGCGGGAGGAGAGACCCAGTACTTC. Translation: CASSLDAAGGETQYF.

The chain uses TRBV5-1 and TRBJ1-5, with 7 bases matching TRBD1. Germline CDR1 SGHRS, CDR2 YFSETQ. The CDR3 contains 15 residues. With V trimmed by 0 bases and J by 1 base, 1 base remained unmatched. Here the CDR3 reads CASSLGDRSNQPQHF. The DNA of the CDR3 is TGCGCCAGCAGCTTGGGGGACAGAAGCAATCAGCCCCAGCATTTT.

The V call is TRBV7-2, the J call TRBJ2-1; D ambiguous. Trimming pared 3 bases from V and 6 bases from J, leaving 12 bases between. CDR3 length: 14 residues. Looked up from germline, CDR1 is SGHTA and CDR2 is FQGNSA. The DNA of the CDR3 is TGTGCCAGCAGCTTTTCATACTCGTCCAATGAGCAGTTCTTC. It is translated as CASSFSYSSNEQFF.